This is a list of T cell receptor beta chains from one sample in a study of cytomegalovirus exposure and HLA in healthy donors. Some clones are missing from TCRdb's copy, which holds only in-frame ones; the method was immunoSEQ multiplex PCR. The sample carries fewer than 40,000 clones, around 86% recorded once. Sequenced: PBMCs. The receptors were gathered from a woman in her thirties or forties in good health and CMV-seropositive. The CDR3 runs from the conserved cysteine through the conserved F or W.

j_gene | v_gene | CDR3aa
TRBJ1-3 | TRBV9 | CASSGTAAGNTIYF
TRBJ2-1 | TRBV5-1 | CASSYLTGWMENEQFF
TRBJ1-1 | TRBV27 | CASREGQVGNTEAFF
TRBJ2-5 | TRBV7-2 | CASSLGGVGETQYF
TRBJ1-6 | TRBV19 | CASSSAGSNSPLHF
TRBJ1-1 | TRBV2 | CASSLDRALNTEAFF
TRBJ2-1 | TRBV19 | CASSIVTGSYNEQFF
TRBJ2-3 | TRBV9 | CASSVAGTGGPTDTQYF
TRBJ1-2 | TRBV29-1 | CSVDDRGESYGYTF
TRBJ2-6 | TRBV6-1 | CASSVEGAGANVLTF
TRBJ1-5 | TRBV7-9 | CASSLGQGSNQPQHF
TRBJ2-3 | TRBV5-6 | CASSLGLAGDTQYF
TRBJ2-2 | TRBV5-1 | CASSPRGTGMGSGELFF
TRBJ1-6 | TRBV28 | CASSFLQGTYNSPLHF
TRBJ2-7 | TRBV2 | CASRMTGQGQYF
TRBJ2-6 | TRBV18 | CASSSDRAGANVLTF
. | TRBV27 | CASSLYPPTSGGDTYEQYF
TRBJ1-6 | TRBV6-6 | CASSYRGRNNSPLHF
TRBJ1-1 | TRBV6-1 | CASSEGFTRNTEAFF
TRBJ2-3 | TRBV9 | CASSTTGSDTQYF
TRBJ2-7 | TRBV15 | CATSRDSSYEQYF